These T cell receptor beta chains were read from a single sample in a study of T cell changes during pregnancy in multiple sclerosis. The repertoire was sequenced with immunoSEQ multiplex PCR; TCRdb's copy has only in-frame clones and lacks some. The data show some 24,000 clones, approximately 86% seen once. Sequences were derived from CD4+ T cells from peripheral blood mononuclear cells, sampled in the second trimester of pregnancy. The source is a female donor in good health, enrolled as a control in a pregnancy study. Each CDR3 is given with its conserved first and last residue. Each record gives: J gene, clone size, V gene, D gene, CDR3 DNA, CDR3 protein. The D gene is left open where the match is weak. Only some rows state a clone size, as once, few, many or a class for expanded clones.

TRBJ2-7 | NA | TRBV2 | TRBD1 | TGTGCCAGCGTACAGGGGGTACTAGTCTACGAGCAGTACTTC | CASVQGVLVYEQYF
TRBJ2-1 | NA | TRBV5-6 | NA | TGTGCCAGCAGCTTGGAGGTCAGGGGATCGGACAATGAGCAGTTCTTC | CASSLEVRGSDNEQFF
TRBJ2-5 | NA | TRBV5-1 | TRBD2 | TGCGCCAGCAGTGCCCGGCGGGCGGGGGGGCCAGAGACCCAGTACTTC | CASSARRAGGPETQYF
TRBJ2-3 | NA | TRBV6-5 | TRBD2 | TGTGCCAGCACCCCTGTCGCGGGGGGGCCTGCGGGGCAGTATTTT | CASTPVAGGPAGQYF
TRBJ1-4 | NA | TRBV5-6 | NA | TGTGCCAGCAGCTTGGCCGGCCAGGCAACTAATGAAAAACTGTTTTTT | CASSLAGQATNEKLFF
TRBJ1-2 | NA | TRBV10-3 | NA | TGTGCCATCAGTGAGTCCTCCGGGGGAGGAACCTATGGCTACACCTTC | CAISESSGGGTYGYTF
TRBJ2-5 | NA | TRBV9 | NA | TGTGCCAGCAGCGTAGCTATAGAGTCGTACCAAGAGACCCAGTACTTC | CASSVAIESYQETQYF
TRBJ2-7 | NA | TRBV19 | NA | TGTGCCAGTAGTTTCCAGGCGCGCTACGAGCAGTACTTC | CASSFQARYEQYF
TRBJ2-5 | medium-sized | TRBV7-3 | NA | TGTGCCAGCAGCCCCACAGGGCCCGCAGAGACCCAGTACTTC | CASSPTGPAETQYF
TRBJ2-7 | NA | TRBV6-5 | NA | TGTGCCAGCACCCCAGGCCCCTACGAGCAGTACTTC | CASTPGPYEQYF
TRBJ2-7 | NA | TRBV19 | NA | TGTGCCAGTAGTACCAGGGGGGTCAACTACGAGCAGTACTTC | CASSTRGVNYEQYF
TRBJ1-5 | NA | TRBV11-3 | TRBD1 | TGTGCCAGCACCTCCCTCGGGGACAGGGTAAGGGAGCCCCAGCATTTT | CASTSLGDRVREPQHF
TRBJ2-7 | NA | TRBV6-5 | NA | TGTGCCAGCAGCACAACAGGTGGCTCCTACGAGCAGTACTTC | CASSTTGGSYEQYF
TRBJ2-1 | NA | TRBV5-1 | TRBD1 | TGCGCCAGCAGCTTGGGGGACAGAGACTACAATGAGCAGTTCTTC | CASSLGDRDYNEQFF
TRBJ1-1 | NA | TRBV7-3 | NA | TGTGCCAGCAGCTTAAACCCAGGGATGAACACTGAAGCTTTCTTT | CASSLNPGMNTEAFF
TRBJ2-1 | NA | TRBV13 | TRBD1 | TGTGCCAGCAGCTTAGGTCGGGACAGGGGCAACGAGCAGTTCTTC | CASSLGRDRGNEQFF
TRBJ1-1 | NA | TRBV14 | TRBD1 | TGTGCCAGCAGCCAGCGACAGGGGAGGAACACTGAAGCTTTCTTT | CASSQRQGRNTEAFF
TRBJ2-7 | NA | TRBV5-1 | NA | TGCGCCAGCAGCTTTTGGGACACCTCCTACGAGCAGTACTTC | CASSFWDTSYEQYF
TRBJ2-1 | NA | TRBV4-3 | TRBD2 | TGCGCCAGCAGCCAAGATAGCAGCGGGGGGGCGGGCAATGAGCAGTTCTTC | CASSQDSSGGAGNEQFF
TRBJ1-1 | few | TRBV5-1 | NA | TGCGCCAGCAGCTTCGGGGTCGGTGAAGCTTTCTTT | CASSFGVGEAFF
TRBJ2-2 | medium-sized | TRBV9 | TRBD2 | TGTGCCAGCAGCGGACTAGCGGTAGACGGGGAGCTGTTTTTT | CASSGLAVDGELFF
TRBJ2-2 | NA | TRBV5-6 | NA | TGTGCCAGCAGCTTGGCCTACGGGAGGAACACCGGGGAGCTGTTTTTT | CASSLAYGRNTGELFF
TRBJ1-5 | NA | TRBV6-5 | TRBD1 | TGTGCCAGCAGCCCTCCGGGACAGGGGCGTCAGCCCCAGCATTTT | CASSPPGQGRQPQHF
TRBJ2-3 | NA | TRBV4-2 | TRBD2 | TGTGCCAGCAGCCAAGATAGGGCTAGCGGGGCAGATACGCAGTATTTT | CASSQDRASGADTQYF
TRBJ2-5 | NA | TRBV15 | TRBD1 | TGTGCCACCAGCTCGCCACAGGGGGCGCTGGGGGAGACCCAGTACTTC | CATSSPQGALGETQYF
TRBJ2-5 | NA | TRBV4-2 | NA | TGTGCCAGCAGCCAAGTTACGGCCGCGGGTAGGGGGGAGACCCAGTACTTC | CASSQVTAAGRGETQYF
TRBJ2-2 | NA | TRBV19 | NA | TGTGCCAGTAGTATAGGGGCAGGCCGCGCGAACACCGGGGAGCTGTTTTTT | CASSIGAGRANTGELFF
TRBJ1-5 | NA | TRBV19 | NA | TGTGCCAGTAGTATGAGGGGGGGCAATAGCAATCAGCCCCAGCATTTT | CASSMRGGNSNQPQHF
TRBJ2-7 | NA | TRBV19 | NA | TGTGCCAGTAGTATAGTGACAGGCCGCGGGGAGCAGTACTTC | CASSIVTGRGEQYF
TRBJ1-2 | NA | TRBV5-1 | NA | TGCGCCAGCAGTCCCCAACAGGGACATGGCTACACCTTC | CASSPQQGHGYTF
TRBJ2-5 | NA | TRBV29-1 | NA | TGCAGCACCGACAGAGTACCGGGCCAAGAGACCCAGTACTTC | CSTDRVPGQETQYF
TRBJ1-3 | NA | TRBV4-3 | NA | TGCGCCAGCAGCCAAGAATTCGGGGGGATGGCTGGAAACACCATATATTTT | CASSQEFGGMAGNTIYF
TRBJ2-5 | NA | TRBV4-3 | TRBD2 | TGCGCCAGCAGCCAAGGCCGACTAGCGGGGGGGCAAGAGACCCAGTACTTC | CASSQGRLAGGQETQYF